The sequence of this T cell receptor (beta chain) was determined in a study of T cells after yellow fever vaccination. Study background: Preparation of fractions with low cell numbers was performed using SMART-Seq v4 Ultra Low Input.

The 5'RACE template-switching step produced TCR cDNA and added a universal primer site and UMIs. In TCRdb, the 5' RACE reads were re-called with MiXCR into one record per CDR3 protein. This table has some 390,000 distinct CDR3 sequences, about 19% appearing once. The sample holds a few counts of this clonotype. The target antigen is unknown. The CDR3 loop spans 17 amino acids. Trimming took 3 bases from V and 6 from J; bases not matched to a gene: 17. Germline CDR1 SGDLS, CDR2 YYNGEE. Study-wide results and caveats: Secondary responses were weaker yet peaked faster, day 5 versus 15. Abundant bulk-population clonotypes could contaminate the FACS-sorted repertoires.

The J gene is TRBJ2-7, the V gene TRBV9, with TRBD1 matching 8 bases. The material was PBMCs, obtained before the yellow fever booster vaccination. The origin of this receptor is a man between 18 and 29 years old who received the YFV17D yellow fever vaccine. The CDR3 sequence: CASSALPPGQDLGEQYF. In DNA, the CDR3 is TGTGCCAGCAGCGCTTTGCCTCCGGGACAGGACTTGGGCGAGCAGTACTTC.